This T cell receptor (beta chain) comes out of a study of patients and donors after allogeneic stem cell transplantation. TCRdb itself ran the RT-PCR reads through MiXCR, one entry per CDR3 protein. This sample has some 11,000 distinct CDR3 sequences, with roughly 21% found just once. J lost 2 bases, V lost 7 bases, and 6 bases had no gene match. Germline lookup yields CDR1 MNHEY and CDR2 SMNVEV (reference sequence). The CDR3 covers 14 residues. The chain joins TRBV27 to TRBJ1-2, with 8 bases fitting TRBD1. This receptor was obtained from a human donor who was either an allogeneic HSCT recipient or a stem cell or donor lymphocyte infusion donor (not recorded which). It is not recorded whose cells these are; they may come from a transplant donor. Sequencing was performed on blood, either unsorted or a sorted T cell fraction (not recorded which). The CDR3 DNA reads TGTGCCAGCACCAAAGCAGGGGGCAACTATGGCTACACCTTC. The encoded protein is CASTKAGGNYGYTF.